The sample holds one count of the clone carrying this T cell receptor beta chain. The data were taken from a study of cytomegalovirus exposure and HLA in healthy donors. CDR1 is ENHRY, CDR2 SYGVKD, per germline. Germline trimming cut 4 bases from V and 7 bases from J; bases unmatched to any gene: 9. The length of the CDR3 is 15 residues. The PCR used 60 Vbeta and 13 Jbeta primers. Only in-frame clones appear in the TCRdb table, and some are missing; sequencing was by immunoSEQ multiplex PCR. Found here are approximately 110,000 clones, almost 70% of them singletons; the top ten hold just over 8.5%. Input material: PBMCs. The chain combines TRBV10-3 with TRBJ1-4; 7 nucleotides agree with TRBD1. This receptor was identified in a man aged 30 to 39 in good health and CMV-seropositive. The CDR3 bases are TGTGCCATCAGTGGGAGTCGCAGGGGGAGTGAAAAACTGTTTTTT. Amino acid sequence: CAISGSRRGSEKLFF.